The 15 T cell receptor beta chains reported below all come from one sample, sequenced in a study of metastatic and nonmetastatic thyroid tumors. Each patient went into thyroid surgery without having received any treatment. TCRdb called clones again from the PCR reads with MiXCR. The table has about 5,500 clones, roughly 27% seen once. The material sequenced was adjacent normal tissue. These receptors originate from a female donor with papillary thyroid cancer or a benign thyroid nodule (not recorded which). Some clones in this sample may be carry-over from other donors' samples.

In DNA form, the CDR3 reads TGTGCCACCAGCAAGGGAGCGGGGGAGGCAGATACGCAGTATTTT. Its translation is CATSKGAGEADTQYF. The gene calls are TRBV15 and TRBJ2-3; 8 positions agree with TRBD2. Germline V gives CDR1 LNHNV, CDR2 YYDKDF (reference sequence). The V and J ends lost 4 bases and 4 bases, in that order; junction bases with no gene match: 7. The CDR3 runs to 15 residues.

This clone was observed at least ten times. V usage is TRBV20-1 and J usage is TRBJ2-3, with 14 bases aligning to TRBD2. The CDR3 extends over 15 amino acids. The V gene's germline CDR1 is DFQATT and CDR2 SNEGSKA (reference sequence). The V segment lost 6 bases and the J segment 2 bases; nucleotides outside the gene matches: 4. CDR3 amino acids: CSARTSGGNTDTQYF. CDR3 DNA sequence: TGCAGTGCGCGGACTAGCGGGGGGAACACAGATACGCAGTATTTT.

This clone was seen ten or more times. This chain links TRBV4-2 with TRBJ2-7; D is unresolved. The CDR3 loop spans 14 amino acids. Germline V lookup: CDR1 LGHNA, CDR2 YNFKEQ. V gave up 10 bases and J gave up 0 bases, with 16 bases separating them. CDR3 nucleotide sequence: TGTGCCACCTCAAGCCTGGCTGGCTCCTACGAGCAGTACTTC. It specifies CATSSLAGSYEQYF.

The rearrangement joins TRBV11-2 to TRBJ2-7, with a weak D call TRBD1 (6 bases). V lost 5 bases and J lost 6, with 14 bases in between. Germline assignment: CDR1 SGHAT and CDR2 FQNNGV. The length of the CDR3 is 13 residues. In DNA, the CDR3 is TGTGCCAGCAGCCCCGGGACACTTTTCGAGCAGTACTTC. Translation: CASSPGTLFEQYF.

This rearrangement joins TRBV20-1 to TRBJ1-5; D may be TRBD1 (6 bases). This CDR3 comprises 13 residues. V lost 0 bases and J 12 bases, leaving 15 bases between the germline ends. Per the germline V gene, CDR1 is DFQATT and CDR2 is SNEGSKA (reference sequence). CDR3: CSARDSGTPLQHF. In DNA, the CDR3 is TGCAGTGCTAGAGACTCCGGGACACCCCTCCAGCATTTT.

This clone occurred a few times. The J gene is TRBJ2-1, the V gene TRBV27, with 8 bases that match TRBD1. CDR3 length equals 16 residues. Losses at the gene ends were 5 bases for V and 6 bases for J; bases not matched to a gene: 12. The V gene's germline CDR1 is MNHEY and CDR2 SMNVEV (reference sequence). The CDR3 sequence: CASSLFIGQGLNEQFF. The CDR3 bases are TGTGCCAGCAGTCTATTTATCGGACAGGGCCTCAATGAGCAGTTCTTC.

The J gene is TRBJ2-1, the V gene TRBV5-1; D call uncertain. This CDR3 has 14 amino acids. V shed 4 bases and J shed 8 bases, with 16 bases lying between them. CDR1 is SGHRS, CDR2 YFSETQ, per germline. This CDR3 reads CASSQGKGFDEQFF. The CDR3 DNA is TGCGCCAGCAGCCAAGGGAAGGGTTTCGATGAGCAGTTCTTC. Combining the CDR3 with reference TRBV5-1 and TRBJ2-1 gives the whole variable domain KAGVTQTPRYLIKTRGQQVTLSCSPISGHRSVSWYQQTPGQGLQFLFEYFSETQRNKGNFPGRFSGRQFSNSRSEMNVSTLELGDSALYLCASSQGKGFDEQFFGPGTRLTVL.

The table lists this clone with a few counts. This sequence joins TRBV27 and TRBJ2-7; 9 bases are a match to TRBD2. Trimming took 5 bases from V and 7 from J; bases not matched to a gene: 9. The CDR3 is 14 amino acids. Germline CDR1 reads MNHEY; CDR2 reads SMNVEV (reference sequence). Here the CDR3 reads CASSGVAGAQEQYF. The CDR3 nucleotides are TGTGCCAGCAGTGGAGTAGCGGGAGCTCAAGAGCAGTACTTC.

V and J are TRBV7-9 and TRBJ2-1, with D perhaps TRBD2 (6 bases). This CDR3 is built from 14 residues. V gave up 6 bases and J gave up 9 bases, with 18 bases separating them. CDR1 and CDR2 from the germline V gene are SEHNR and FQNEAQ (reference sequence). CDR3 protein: CASRTGTYLSEQFF. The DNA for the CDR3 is TGTGCCAGCAGGACTGGGACTTACTTGAGTGAGCAGTTCTTC. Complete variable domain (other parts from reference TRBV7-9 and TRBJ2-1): DTGVSQNPRHKITKRGQNVTFRCDPISEHNRLYWYRQTLGQGPEFLTYFQNEAQLEKSRLLSDRFSAERPKGSFSTLEIQRTEQGDSAMYLCASRTGTYLSEQFFGPGTRLTVL.

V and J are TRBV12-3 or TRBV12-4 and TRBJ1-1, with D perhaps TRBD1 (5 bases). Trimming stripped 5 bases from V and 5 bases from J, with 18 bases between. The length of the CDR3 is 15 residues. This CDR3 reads CASSHRGGVGTEAFF. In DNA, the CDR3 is TGTGCCAGCAGTCACCGTGGAGGGGTCGGAACTGAAGCTTTCTTT.

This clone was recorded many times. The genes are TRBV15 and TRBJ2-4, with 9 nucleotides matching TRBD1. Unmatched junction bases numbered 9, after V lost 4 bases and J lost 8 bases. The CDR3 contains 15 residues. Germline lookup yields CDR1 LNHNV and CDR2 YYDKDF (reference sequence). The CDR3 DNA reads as TGTGCCACCAGCAACAGGGCACAGGGGGCTCACATTCAGTACTTC. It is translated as CATSNRAQGAHIQYF.

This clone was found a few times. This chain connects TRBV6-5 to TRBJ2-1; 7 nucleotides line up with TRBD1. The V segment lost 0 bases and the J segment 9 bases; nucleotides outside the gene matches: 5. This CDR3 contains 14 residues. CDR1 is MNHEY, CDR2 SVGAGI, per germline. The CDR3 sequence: CASSYSAGGGEQFF. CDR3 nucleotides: TGTGCCAGCAGTTACTCGGCAGGGGGTGGTGAGCAGTTCTTC.

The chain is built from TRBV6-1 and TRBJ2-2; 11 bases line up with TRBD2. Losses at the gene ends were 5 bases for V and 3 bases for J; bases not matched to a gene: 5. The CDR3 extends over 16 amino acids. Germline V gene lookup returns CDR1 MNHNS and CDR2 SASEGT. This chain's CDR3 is CASSLLAGGYTGELFF. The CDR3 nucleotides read TGTGCCAGCAGTCTTCTAGCGGGAGGATACACCGGGGAGCTGTTTTTT.

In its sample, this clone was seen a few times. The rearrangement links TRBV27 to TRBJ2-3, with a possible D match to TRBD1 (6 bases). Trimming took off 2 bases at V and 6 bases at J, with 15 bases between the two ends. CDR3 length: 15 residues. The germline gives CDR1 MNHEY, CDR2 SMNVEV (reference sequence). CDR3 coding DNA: TGTGCCAGCAGTTTAACAGGGTCGAGAGAGGATACGCAGTATTTT. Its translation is CASSLTGSREDTQYF.

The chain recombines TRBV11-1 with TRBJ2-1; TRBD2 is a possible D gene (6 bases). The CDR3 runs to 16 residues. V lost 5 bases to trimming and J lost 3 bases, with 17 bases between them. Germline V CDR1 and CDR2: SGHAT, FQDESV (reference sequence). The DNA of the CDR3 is TGTGCCAGCAGCGGGCGGGTCGGGAGAGTCTACAATGAGCAGTTCTTC. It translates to CASSGRVGRVYNEQFF.